The 8 T cell receptor delta chains listed next were all sequenced from one sample in a study of Vδ1+ human thymocytes. Study results and caveats: In the thymus, TRG and TRD repertoires looked highly polyclonal with Gaussian CDR3 lengths.

RNA was extracted from the cells and then reverse transcribed. Multiplex PCR used pooled V-gene forward primers and a constant-region reverse primer to amplify CDR3s. TCRdb repeated clone calling on the multiplex PCR reads with CATT. The sample shows tens of thousands of delta-chain clones, around 15% of them seen only once. For these receptors, no antigen is known. Sequences were obtained from Vdelta1+ gamma-delta thymocytes from the thymus. Subset reported: FACS-sorted CD3+ TCRalphabeta- TCRVdelta1+ TCRVdelta2- thymocytes. These receptors were collected from a boy under two years old who had congenital heart surgery.

The J gene is TRDJ1, the V gene TRDV1, with 12 bases lining up with TRDD3. From germline, CDR1 is TSWWSYY and CDR2 QGS. J gave up 0 bases and V 2 bases, and 22 bases lay outside the gene matches. The CDR3 sequence is 23 residues long. DNA of the CDR3: TGTGCTCTTGGGGAAGCCTTCCCAGGTACAGTCTGGGGGATACGGATGTACACCGATAAACTCATCTTT. Residues: CALGEAFPGTVWGIRMYTDKLIF.

This clone was detected a few times. The chain combines TRDV1 with TRDJ1; D possibly uses TRDD2 or TRDD3 (6 bases each). Germline V gene sequence: CDR1 TSWWSYY, CDR2 QGS. The ends were cut back, 3 bases at V and 0 bases at J, with 29 bases in the middle. This CDR3 is built from 21 residues. CDR3 DNA sequence: TGTGCTCTTGGGGAGCCTTCCGAAAATGGGACTTGGGGATCCTACACCGATAAACTCATCTTT. Translating gives CALGEPSENGTWGSYTDKLIF.

This clone was picked up a small number of times. The chain carries TRDV1 and TRDJ1, with D perhaps TRDD2 (5 bases). The germline gives CDR1 TSWWSYY, CDR2 QGS. This CDR3 has 17 residues. V lost 5 bases and J 3 bases, leaving 22 bases between the germline ends. The CDR3, as DNA: TGTGCTCTTGGGAGTCGGCCTACCCGTAAAATTTCCGATAAACTCATCTTT. It encodes CALGSRPTRKISDKLIF.

This clone appeared a few times. V is TRDV1 and J is TRDJ1; 9 bases fit TRDD3. Looked up from germline, CDR1 is TSWWSYY and CDR2 is QGS. With V trimmed by 0 bases and J by 0 bases, 17 bases remained unmatched. CDR3 length: 21 amino acids. This CDR3 is CALGELREICTGGHYTDKLIF. The CDR3 DNA reads as TGTGCTCTTGGGGAACTCCGAGAGATTTGTACTGGGGGACACTACACCGATAAACTCATCTTT.

This clone was seen more than once but under ten times. The chain is built from TRDV1 and TRDJ1; TRDD3 matches at 12 bases. The CDR3 is 22 amino acids. The V and J ends lost 1 base and 0 bases, in that order; junction bases with no gene match: 18. Germline CDR1 and CDR2: TSWWSYY and QGS. The CDR3 reads CALGEPYSYAGGYVVYTDKLIF. In DNA form, the CDR3 reads TGTGCTCTTGGGGAACCTTATTCCTACGCTGGGGGATACGTGGTGTACACCGATAAACTCATCTTT.

V is TRDV1 and J is TRDJ1, with 10 bases lining up with TRDD3. Losses at the gene ends were 5 bases for V and 0 bases for J; bases not matched to a gene: 27. CDR1 is TSWWSYY, CDR2 QGS, per germline. The CDR3 sequence is 23 residues long. CDR3 sequence (DNA): TGTGCTCTTGGGAAGCTCTTCCCCCACCCCCTCCAAACTGGGGGATCGTACACCGATAAACTCATCTTT. It specifies CALGKLFPHPLQTGGSYTDKLIF.

This chain joins TRDV1 and TRDJ1, with D perhaps matching TRDD2 or TRDD3 (8 bases each). CDR1 is TSWWSYY, CDR2 QGS, per germline. Trimming shortened V by 1 base and J by 3 bases, and 30 bases separated the two germline ends. The CDR3 extends over 21 amino acids. The CDR3: CALGEPGELPTEWGISDKLIF. CDR3 DNA sequence: TGTGCTCTTGGGGAACCTGGGGAGCTTCCTACAGAATGGGGGATCTCCGATAAACTCATCTTT.

The table lists this clone with a few counts. This chain links TRDV1 with TRDJ1; D remains unclear. Germline-derived CDR1 and CDR2 are TSWWSYY and QGS. The CDR3 length is 16 residues. V shed 3 bases and J shed 1 base, with 15 bases lying between them. CDR3 loop: CALGDLYCCTTDKLIF. The CDR3, as DNA: TGTGCTCTTGGGGACCTCTACTGTTGTACCACCGATAAACTCATCTTT.